The clone carrying this TCR beta chain has only one observation. The data were obtained in a study of control samples from healthy donors and cancer patients. Here immunoSEQ multiplex PCR was the method, and the copy in TCRdb shows in-frame clones only, minus some. The data contain 350,000 to 450,000 clones, roughly 90% of them singletons. The CDR3 runs to 14 residues. The V and J ends lost 3 bases and 3 bases respectively, with 8 bases between them. In germline, CDR1 is KGHDR, CDR2 SFDVKD. This receptor was obtained from a man in his forties or fifties with head and neck cancer. Sequenced input: PBMCs. The V gene is TRBV24-1, the J gene TRBJ2-1, with D possibly being TRBD2 (6 bases). The CDR3 DNA follows: TGTGCCACCAGTGATGGGACTGGCTACAATGAGCAGTTCTTC. As protein: CATSDGTGYNEQFF.